This TCR beta chain was identified during a study of radiotherapy plus CTLA-4 blockade in lung cancer. On this clone itself: As yet, its antigen is unknown.

From germline, CDR1 is SGHDT and CDR2 YYEEEE. Losses at the gene ends were 4 bases for V and 7 bases for J; bases not matched to a gene: 7. The CDR3 loop spans 16 amino acids. Sequencing was performed with immunoSEQ multiplex PCR; in TCRdb, only in-frame clones are kept and a portion is missing. The data hold 90,000 or so clones, with 86% observed a single time. With ipilimumab providing CTLA-4 blockade, focal radiation was administered to patients who had chemo-refractory metastatic non-small-cell lung cancer. Study-wide results and caveats: Researchers report tumor-derived TCR clones expanding in blood after radiotherapy plus ipilimumab.

This chain connects TRBV5-6 to TRBJ2-1; the match to TRBD2 covers 14 bases. Sequences were derived from peripheral blood, sampled from a patient treated with radiotherapy plus ipilimumab. This clonotype was sampled from a human donor with non-small cell lung cancer who had a partial response to radiotherapy plus ipilimumab. CDR3 DNA: TGTGCCAGCAGCGGGACTAGCGGGGGAGTTAGGAATGAGCAGTTCTTC. Amino acids: CASSGTSGGVRNEQFF.